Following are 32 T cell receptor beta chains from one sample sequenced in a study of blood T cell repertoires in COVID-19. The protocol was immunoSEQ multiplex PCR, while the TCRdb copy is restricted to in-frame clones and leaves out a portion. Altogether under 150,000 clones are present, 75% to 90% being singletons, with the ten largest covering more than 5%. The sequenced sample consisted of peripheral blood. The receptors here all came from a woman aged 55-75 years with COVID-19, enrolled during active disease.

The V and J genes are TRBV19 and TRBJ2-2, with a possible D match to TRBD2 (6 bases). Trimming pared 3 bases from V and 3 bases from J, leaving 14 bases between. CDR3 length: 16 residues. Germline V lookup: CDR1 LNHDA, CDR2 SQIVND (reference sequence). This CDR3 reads CASSMSQGGYTGELFF. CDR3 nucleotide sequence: TGTGCCAGTAGTATGTCCCAGGGAGGATACACCGGGGAGCTGTTTTTT.

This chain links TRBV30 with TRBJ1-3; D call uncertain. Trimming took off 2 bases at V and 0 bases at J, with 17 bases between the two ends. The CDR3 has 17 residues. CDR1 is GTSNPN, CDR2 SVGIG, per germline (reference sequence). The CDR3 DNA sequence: TGTGCCTGGAGTCCCCCTATTCCAGGCGCCTCTGGAAACACCATATATTTT. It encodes CAWSPPIPGASGNTIYF.

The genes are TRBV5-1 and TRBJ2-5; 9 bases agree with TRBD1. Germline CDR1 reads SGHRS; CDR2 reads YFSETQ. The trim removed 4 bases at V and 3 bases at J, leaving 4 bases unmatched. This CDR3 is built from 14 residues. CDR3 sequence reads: CASSPDRGKETQYF. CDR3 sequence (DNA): TGCGCCAGCAGCCCGGACAGGGGTAAAGAGACCCAGTACTTC.

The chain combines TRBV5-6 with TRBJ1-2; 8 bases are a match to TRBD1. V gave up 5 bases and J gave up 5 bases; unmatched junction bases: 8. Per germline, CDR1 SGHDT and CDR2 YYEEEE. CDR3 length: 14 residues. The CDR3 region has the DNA TGTGCCAGCAGACCGGGACAGGAGACGTATGGCTACACCTTC. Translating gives CASRPGQETYGYTF.

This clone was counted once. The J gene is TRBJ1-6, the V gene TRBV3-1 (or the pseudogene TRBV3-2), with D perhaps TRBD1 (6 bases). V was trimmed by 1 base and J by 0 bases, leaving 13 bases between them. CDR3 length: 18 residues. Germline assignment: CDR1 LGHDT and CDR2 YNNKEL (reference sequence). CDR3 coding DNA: TGTGCCAGCAGCCAAGTGATGGGGGCCAGCTCCTATAATTCACCCCTCCACTTT. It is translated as CASSQVMGASSYNSPLHF.

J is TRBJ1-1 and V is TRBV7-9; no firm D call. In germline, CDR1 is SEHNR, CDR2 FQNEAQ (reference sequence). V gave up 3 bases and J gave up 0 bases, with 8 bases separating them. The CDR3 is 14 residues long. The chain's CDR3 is CASSFADMNTEAFF. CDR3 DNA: TGTGCCAGCAGCTTTGCAGACATGAACACTGAAGCTTTCTTT.

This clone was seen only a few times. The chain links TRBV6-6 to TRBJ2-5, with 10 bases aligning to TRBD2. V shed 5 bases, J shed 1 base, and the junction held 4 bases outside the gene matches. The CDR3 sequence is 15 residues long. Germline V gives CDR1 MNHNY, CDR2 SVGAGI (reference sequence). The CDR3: CASSQRTSGQETQYF. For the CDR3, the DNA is TGTGCCAGCAGTCAGCGGACTAGCGGCCAAGAGACCCAGTACTTC.

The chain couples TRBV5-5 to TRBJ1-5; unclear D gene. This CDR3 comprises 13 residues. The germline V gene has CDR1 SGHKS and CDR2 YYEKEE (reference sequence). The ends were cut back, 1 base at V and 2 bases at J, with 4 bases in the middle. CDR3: CASSLTGNQPQHF. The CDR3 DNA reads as TGTGCCAGCAGCTTGACAGGCAATCAGCCCCAGCATTTT.

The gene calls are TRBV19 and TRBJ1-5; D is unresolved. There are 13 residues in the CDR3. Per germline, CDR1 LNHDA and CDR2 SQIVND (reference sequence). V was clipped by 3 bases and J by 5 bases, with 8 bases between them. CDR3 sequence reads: CASSILGDQPQHF. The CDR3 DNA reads TGTGCCAGTAGTATTCTTGGAGATCAGCCCCAGCATTTT.

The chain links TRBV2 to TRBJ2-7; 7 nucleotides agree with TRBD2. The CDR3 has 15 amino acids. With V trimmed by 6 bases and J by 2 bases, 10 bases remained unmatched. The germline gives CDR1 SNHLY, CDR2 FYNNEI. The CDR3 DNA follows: TGTGCCAGCAGGTTCAACCCAGCGGGGACCTACGAGCAGTACTTC. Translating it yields CASRFNPAGTYEQYF.

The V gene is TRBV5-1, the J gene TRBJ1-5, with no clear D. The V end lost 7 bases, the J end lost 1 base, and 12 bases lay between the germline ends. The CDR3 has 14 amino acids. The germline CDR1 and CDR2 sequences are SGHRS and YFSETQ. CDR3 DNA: TGCGCCAGCGCGATAGACGGGAGCAATCAGCCCCAGCATTTT. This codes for CASAIDGSNQPQHF.

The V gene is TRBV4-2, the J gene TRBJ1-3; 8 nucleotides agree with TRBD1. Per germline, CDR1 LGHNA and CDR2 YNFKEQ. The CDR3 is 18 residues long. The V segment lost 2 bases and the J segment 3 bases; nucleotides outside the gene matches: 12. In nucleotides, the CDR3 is TGTGCCAGCAGCCAAAACGCCTGGACAGGGCTCGGTGGAAACACCATATATTTT. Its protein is CASSQNAWTGLGGNTIYF.

The CDR3 region has the DNA TGTGCCAGTTCCCGGGACAGGGTGGAAGATACGCAGTATTTT. It encodes CASSRDRVEDTQYF. This rearrangement joins TRBV19 to TRBJ2-3; TRBD1 agrees at 9 bases. The CDR3 has 14 residues. Unmatched junction bases numbered 8, after V lost 8 bases and J lost 5 bases. The germline gives CDR1 LNHDA, CDR2 SQIVND (reference sequence).

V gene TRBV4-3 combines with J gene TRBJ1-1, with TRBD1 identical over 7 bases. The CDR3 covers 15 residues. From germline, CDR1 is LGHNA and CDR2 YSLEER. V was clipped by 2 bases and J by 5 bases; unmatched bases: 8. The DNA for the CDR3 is TGCGCCAGCAGCCAACAAACAGGGGTCGGAACTGAAGCTTTCTTT. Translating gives CASSQQTGVGTEAFF.

The CDR3 sequence: CASSLERNTEAFF. In nucleotides, the CDR3 is TGCGCCAGCAGCTTGGAGCGGAACACTGAAGCTTTCTTT. V gene TRBV5-1 combines with J gene TRBJ1-1; D not resolved. This CDR3 is built from 13 residues. Trimming left V 0 bases short and J 1 base short, with 4 bases between. Germline CDR1 is SGHRS and CDR2 is YFSETQ.

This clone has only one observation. This chain's CDR3 is CASLPGLVAGGELFF. CDR3 coding DNA: TGCGCCAGCCTCCCCGGCCTAGTAGCGGGCGGGGAGCTGTTTTTT. This chain joins TRBV5-1 and TRBJ2-2; 7 nucleotides line up with TRBD2. V was clipped by 7 bases and J by 7 bases; unmatched bases: 13. The CDR3 runs 15 residues. CDR1 is SGHRS and CDR2 is YFSETQ in the germline V gene.

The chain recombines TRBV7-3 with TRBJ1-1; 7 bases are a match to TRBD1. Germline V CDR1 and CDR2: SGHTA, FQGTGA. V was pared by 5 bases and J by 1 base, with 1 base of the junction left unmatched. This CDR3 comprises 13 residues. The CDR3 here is CASSRTGNTEAFF. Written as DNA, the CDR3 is TGTGCCAGCAGCCGGACAGGGAACACTGAAGCTTTCTTT. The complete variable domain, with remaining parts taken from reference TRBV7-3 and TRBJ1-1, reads GAGVSQTPSNKVTEKGKYVELRCDPISGHTALYWYRQSLGQGPEFLIYFQGTGAADDSGLPNDRFFAVRPEGSVSTLKIQRTERGDSAVYLCASSRTGNTEAFFGQGTRLTVV.

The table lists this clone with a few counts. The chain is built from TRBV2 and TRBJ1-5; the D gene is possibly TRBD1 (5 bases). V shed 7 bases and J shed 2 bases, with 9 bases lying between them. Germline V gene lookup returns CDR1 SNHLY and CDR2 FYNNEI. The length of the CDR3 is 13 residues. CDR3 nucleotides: TGTGCCAGCAAAGTCAGGGGCAATCAGCCCCAGCATTTT. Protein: CASKVRGNQPQHF.

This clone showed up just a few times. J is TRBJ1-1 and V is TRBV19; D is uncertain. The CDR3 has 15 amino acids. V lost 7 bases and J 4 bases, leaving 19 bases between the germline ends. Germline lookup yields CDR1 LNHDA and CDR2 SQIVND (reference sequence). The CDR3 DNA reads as TGTGCCAGTACACCTTCCGCGTCGGGGATCACTGAAGCTTTCTTT. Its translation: CASTPSASGITEAFF.

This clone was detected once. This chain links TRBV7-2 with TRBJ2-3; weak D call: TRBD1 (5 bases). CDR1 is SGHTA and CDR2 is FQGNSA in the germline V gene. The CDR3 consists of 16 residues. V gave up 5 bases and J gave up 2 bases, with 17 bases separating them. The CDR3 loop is CASSPWGVLTTDTQYF. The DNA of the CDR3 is TGTGCCAGCAGCCCCTGGGGCGTCCTGACCACAGATACGCAGTATTTT.

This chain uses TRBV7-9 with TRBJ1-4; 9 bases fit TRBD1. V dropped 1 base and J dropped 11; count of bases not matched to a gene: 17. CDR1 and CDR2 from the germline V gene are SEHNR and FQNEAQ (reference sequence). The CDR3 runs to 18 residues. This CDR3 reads CASSLGPPPGQGKYKLFF. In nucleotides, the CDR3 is TGTGCCAGCAGCTTAGGTCCCCCCCCGGGACAGGGTAAATATAAACTGTTTTTT.

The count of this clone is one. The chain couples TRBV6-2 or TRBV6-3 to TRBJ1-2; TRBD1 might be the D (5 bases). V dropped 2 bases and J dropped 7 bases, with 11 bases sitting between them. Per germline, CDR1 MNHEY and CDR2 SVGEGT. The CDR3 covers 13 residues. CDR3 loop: CASSYKGSLGYTF. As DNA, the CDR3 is TGTGCCAGCAGTTACAAGGGGTCCCTTGGCTACACCTTC.

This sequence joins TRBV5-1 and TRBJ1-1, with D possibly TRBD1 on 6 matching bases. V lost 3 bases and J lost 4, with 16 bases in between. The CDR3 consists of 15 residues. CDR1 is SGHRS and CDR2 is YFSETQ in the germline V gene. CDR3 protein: CASSSTQGEGTEAFF. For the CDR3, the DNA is TGCGCCAGCAGCTCTACACAGGGAGAAGGCACTGAAGCTTTCTTT.

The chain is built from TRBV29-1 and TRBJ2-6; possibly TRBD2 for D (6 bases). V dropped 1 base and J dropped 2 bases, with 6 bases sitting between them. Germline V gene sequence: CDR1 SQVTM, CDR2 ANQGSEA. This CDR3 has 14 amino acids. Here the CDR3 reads CSVEGEAGANVLTF. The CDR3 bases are TGCAGCGTTGAAGGGGAGGCTGGGGCCAACGTCCTGACTTTC.

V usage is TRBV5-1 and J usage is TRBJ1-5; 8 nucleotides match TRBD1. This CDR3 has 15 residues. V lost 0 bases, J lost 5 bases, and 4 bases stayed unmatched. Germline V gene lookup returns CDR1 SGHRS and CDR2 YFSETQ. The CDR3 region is CASSLGSGGDQPQHF. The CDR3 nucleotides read TGCGCCAGCAGCTTGGGGTCAGGGGGCGATCAGCCCCAGCATTTT.

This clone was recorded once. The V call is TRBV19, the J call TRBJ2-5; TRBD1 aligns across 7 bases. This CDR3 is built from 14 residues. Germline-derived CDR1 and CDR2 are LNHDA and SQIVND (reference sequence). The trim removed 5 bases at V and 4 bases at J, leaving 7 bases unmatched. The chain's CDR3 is CASSPTGIGETQYF. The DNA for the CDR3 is TGTGCCAGTAGTCCGACAGGGATCGGAGAGACCCAGTACTTC.

Here the CDR3 reads CASSHPGTGVEDYEQYF. The CDR3, as DNA: TGTGCCAGTAGCCATCCCGGGACAGGGGTCGAAGATTACGAGCAGTACTTC. The chain couples TRBV19 to TRBJ2-7, with TRBD1 identical over 10 bases. The CDR3 contains 17 residues. The germline V gene has CDR1 LNHDA and CDR2 SQIVND (reference sequence). V was clipped by 6 bases and J by 4 bases; unmatched bases: 15. The full variable domain, rest sourced from reference TRBV19 and TRBJ2-7, is DGGITQSPKYLFRKEGQNVTLSCEQNLNHDAMYWYRQDPGQGLRLIYYSQIVNDFQKGDIAEGYSVSREKKESFPLTVTSAQKNPTAFYLCASSHPGTGVEDYEQYFGPGTRLTVT.

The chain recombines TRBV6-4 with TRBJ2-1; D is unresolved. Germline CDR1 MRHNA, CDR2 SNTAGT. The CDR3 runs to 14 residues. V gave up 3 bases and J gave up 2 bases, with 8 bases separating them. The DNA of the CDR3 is TGTGCCAGCAGTGAACGTTACACCTACAATGAGCAGTTCTTC. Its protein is CASSERYTYNEQFF.

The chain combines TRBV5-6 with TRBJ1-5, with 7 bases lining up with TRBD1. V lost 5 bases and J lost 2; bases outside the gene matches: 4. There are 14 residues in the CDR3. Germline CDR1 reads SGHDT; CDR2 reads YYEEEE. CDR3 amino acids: CASSYQGGNQPQHF. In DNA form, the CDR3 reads TGTGCCAGCAGTTATCAGGGGGGCAATCAGCCCCAGCATTTT.

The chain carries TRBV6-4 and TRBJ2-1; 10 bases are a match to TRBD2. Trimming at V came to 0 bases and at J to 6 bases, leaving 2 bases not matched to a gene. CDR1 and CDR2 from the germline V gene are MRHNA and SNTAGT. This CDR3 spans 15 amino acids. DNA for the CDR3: TGTGCCAGCAGTGACTCGAGCGGGGGGGTCAATGAGCAGTTCTTC. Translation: CASSDSSGGVNEQFF.

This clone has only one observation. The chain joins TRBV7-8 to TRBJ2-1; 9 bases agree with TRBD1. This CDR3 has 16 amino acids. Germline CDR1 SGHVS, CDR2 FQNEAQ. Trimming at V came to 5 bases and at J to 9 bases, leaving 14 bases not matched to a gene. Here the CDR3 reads CASSPEGTGWPSEQFF. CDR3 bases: TGTGCCAGCAGCCCCGAGGGGACAGGGTGGCCTAGTGAGCAGTTCTTC.

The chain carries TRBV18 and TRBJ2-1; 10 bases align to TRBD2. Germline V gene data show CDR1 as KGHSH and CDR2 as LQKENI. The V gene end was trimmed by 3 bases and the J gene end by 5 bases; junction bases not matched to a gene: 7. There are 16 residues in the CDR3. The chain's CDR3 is CASSPNQAGGDNEQFF. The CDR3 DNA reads TGTGCCAGCTCACCCAACCAAGCGGGGGGGGACAATGAGCAGTTCTTC.